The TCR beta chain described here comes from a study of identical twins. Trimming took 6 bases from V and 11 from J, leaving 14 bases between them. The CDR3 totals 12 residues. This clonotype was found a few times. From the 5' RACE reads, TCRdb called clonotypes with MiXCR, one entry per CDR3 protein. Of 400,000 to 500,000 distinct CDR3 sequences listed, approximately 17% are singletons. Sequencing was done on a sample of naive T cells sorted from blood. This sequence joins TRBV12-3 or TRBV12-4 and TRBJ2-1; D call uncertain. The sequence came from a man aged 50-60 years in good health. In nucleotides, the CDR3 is TGTGCCAGCAGCAATATAGGGCGACAGCAGTTCTTC. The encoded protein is CASSNIGRQQFF.